This TCR beta chain was profiled in a study of T cells after posttransplantation cyclophosphamide. TCRdb keeps only in-frame clones here, not all; method: immunoSEQ multiplex PCR. This record lists roughly 35,000 clones, none seen once only, and the top ten clones contain roughly 1.1%. The related graft donor's blood sample was taken on the day of bone marrow donation. Points on this clone: Its target is not known.

This CDR3 region has 15 residues. Germline loops: CDR1 SGHTA, CDR2 FQGNSA. V gave up 0 bases and J gave up 1 base, with 9 bases separating them. Whole-study findings and limits: TRB overlap between skin or GI tissue T cells and blood was limited. Donor CD8+ memory clones often dominated recipient blood repertoires at later times.

Sequencing was carried out using PBMCs. The V call is TRBV7-2, the J call TRBJ2-5; a weak D match, TRBD2 (7 bases). The origin of this receptor is a girl under 18 in good health, CMV-negative, and a related stem cell transplant donor. CDR3 loop: CASSLAGGGQETQYF. The CDR3 DNA follows: TGTGCCAGCAGCTTAGCGGGAGGGGGCCAAGAGACCCAGTACTTC.